This TCR beta chain was found in a study of spatial heterogeneity in lung cancer. Study conclusions and caveats: How many expanded intratumoral alpha and beta TCRs were present tracked the tumor mutation count, which was a count of nonsynonymous mutations.

Time point meaning: sample taken at primary tumor resection. This clonotype was recorded at least ten times. What it binds is unknown. TCRdb passed the 5' RACE reads through MiXCR, listing each CDR3 protein once. The data contain 25,000 to 30,000 distinct CDR3 sequences, about 7% of them seen just once; the ten biggest clones take up approximately 23%. Between the trimmed V and J ends, which lost 1 base and 3 bases, there was a span of 12 bases. CDR3 size: 15 residues. The germline V gene has CDR1 LGHNA and CDR2 YSLEER. V usage is TRBV4-3 and J usage is TRBJ1-2; D is perhaps TRBD1 (6 bases). The origin of this receptor is a male donor with early-stage non-small cell lung cancer. The specimen was lung tumor tissue, collected at surgery. The CDR3 is CASSQVIQGDYGYTF. The CDR3, as DNA: TGCGCCAGCAGCCAAGTGATACAGGGCGACTATGGCTACACCTTC.